The 12 T cell receptor beta chains reported below all come from one sample, sequenced in a study of regulatory T cells in long-lasting Graves disease. Time point reported: newly diagnosed GD, antithyroid drugs for less than 3 months. PBMCs were the source of the RNA used for TCR sequencing. CDR3 regions were amplified by Arm-PCR using iRepertoire HTBI primers to build TCR beta libraries. One entry per CDR3 protein results from TCRdb running MiXCR on the multiplex PCR reads. The sample gives 350,000 to 500,000 distinct CDR3 sequences, 12% to 15% of which show up once; roughly a sixth is in the top ten. These sequences were also reported in another study, on T cells in Graves' hyperthyroidism and ophthalmopathy.

The input for sequencing was peripheral blood mononuclear cells (PBMCs), taken at new diagnosis, from a patient treated with antithyroid drugs. Receptors were obtained from a woman aged 50 to 60 with Graves disease.

This clonotype was detected many times. CDR3 nucleotides: TGTGCCAGCAGTTTTCCCGGGACAGGGGGCCTCGCAACAGATACGCAGTATTTT. It is translated as CASSFPGTGGLATDTQYF. The chain uses TRBV28 and TRBJ2-3, with 12 bases identical to TRBD1. V lost 3 bases to trimming and J lost 3 bases; unmatched junction nucleotides: 10. CDR3 size: 18 residues. The germline gives CDR1 MDHEN, CDR2 SYDVKM.

In its sample, this clonotype was seen many times. This chain uses TRBV6-1 with TRBJ1-4; D unclear. This CDR3 has 14 amino acids. CDR1 and CDR2 (germline): MNHNS, SASEGT. The germline V and J ends were trimmed by 9 bases and 3 bases, with 14 bases remaining between them. Here the CDR3 reads CASRMIRPNEKLFF. The DNA for the CDR3 is TGTGCCAGTCGGATGATAAGACCTAATGAAAAACTGTTTTTT.

This clonotype was observed at least ten times. V gene TRBV15 combines with J gene TRBJ1-4; D remains ambiguous. Trimming removed 1 base from V and 2 bases from J, with 11 bases in between. CDR3 length: 16 residues. Germline loops: CDR1 LNHNV, CDR2 YYDKDF (reference sequence). CDR3 DNA: TGTGCCACCAGCAGAGGGAGAGAGCAGACTAATGAAAAACTGTTTTTT. This codes for CATSRGREQTNEKLFF.

Many counts were recorded for this clonotype. This chain connects TRBV29-1 to TRBJ2-5; 9 nucleotides align to TRBD1. The CDR3 loop spans 15 amino acids. Germline trimming cut 5 bases from V and 4 bases from J; bases unmatched to any gene: 11. Germline V gene lookup returns CDR1 SQVTM and CDR2 ANQGSEA. The CDR3 is CSVSDDRGFRETQYF. In DNA form, the CDR3 reads TGCAGCGTTAGCGACGACAGGGGGTTTCGAGAGACCCAGTACTTC.

This clonotype was recorded many times. The rearrangement links TRBV11-2 to TRBJ2-2; 7 bases align to TRBD2. The germline V gene has CDR1 SGHAT and CDR2 FQNNGV. The CDR3 loop spans 17 amino acids. V lost 5 bases, J lost 1 base, and 10 bases stayed unmatched. The CDR3 loop reads CASSLSGVVRNTGELFF. CDR3 bases: TGTGCCAGCAGCCTCAGCGGGGTGGTCAGGAACACCGGGGAGCTGTTTTTT.

In its sample, this clonotype was seen a few times. J is TRBJ2-2 and V is TRBV6-2 or TRBV6-3; D uncertain. V lost 6 bases, J lost 3 bases, and 8 bases lay in between. Per germline, CDR1 MNHEY and CDR2 SVGEGT. The CDR3 has 13 residues. In DNA, the CDR3 is TGTGCCAGCAGGCCTCACTACACCGGGGAGCTGTTTTTT. Its protein is CASRPHYTGELFF.

CDR3 loop: CSATGGAPETQYF. The CDR3 nucleotides read TGCAGCGCTACAGGGGGCGCCCCGGAGACCCAGTACTTC. The chain carries TRBV29-1 and TRBJ2-5; 9 bases are shared with TRBD1. In germline, CDR1 is SQVTM, CDR2 ANQGSEA. This CDR3 is built from 13 residues. Trimming removed 7 bases from V and 5 bases from J; junction bases left unmatched: 8.

The rearrangement links TRBV7-9 to TRBJ2-1; 12 bases align to TRBD2. The V segment lost 2 bases and the J segment 1 base; nucleotides outside the gene matches: 12. The CDR3 length is 20 residues. Germline values: CDR1 SEHNR, CDR2 FQNEAQ (reference sequence). The CDR3 sequence is CASSLTSRPSGRVSYNEQFF. For the CDR3, the DNA is TGTGCCAGCAGCTTAACCTCCCGGCCTAGCGGGAGGGTATCCTACAATGAGCAGTTCTTC.

This clonotype was counted many times. The genes are TRBV7-8 and TRBJ2-7, with TRBD1 matching over 10 bases. CDR1 is SGHVS and CDR2 is FQNEAQ in the germline V gene. The CDR3 is made up of 14 amino acids. The junction had 8 bases not matched to a gene; V was cut back by 8 bases and J by 4 bases. The CDR3 spells CASALSDRGYEQYF. In DNA form, the CDR3 reads TGTGCCAGCGCCCTCTCGGACAGGGGGTACGAGCAGTACTTC.

In this sample, this clonotype turned up many times. The CDR3 bases are TGTGCCAGCAGTTTCTCCGGGAACACTGAAGCTTTCTTT. The encoded protein is CASSFSGNTEAFF. The chain is built from TRBV6-5 and TRBJ1-1; D is ambiguous. V gave up 4 bases and J gave up 1 base, with 7 bases separating them. The germline V gene encodes CDR1 MNHEY and CDR2 SVGAGI. There are 13 residues in the CDR3.

This clonotype was seen a handful of times. This rearrangement joins TRBV5-6 to TRBJ1-6, with 7 bases identical to TRBD1. This CDR3 region has 14 residues. Germline V CDR1 and CDR2: SGHDT, YYEEEE. Trimming removed 3 bases from V and 7 bases from J; junction bases left unmatched: 4. CDR3 nucleotides: TGTGCCAGCAGCTCCCGGGACAGAAATTCACCCCTCCACTTT. Its translation is CASSSRDRNSPLHF.

This clonotype was counted between two and nine times. In DNA form, the CDR3 reads TGCAGTGCTAGAGCCAGGCCAAGGGACAGGATAGCCAAAAACATTCAGTACTTC. This gives the protein CSARARPRDRIAKNIQYF. The J gene is TRBJ2-4, the V gene TRBV20-1; 8 bases match TRBD1. This CDR3 contains 18 residues. With 1 base clipped from V and 0 bases from J, the junction kept 11 bases outside the gene matches. Per the germline V gene, CDR1 is DFQATT and CDR2 is SNEGSKA (reference sequence).